This entry lists 31 T cell receptor beta chains sequenced from one sample in a study of control samples from healthy donors and cancer patients. Some clones are missing from TCRdb's copy, which holds only in-frame ones; the method was immunoSEQ multiplex PCR. This table holds about 110,000 clones, approximately 82% found once. The sample comprised blood. These receptors all come from a man between 18 and 29 years old in good health.

The rearrangement joins TRBV5-1 to TRBJ2-7; 8 bases match TRBD1. Germline V gives CDR1 SGHRS, CDR2 YFSETQ. J lost 0 bases, V lost 0 bases, and 5 bases had no gene match. This CDR3 spans 16 amino acids. CDR3 residues: CASSLGDRGSSYEQYF. The DNA for the CDR3 is TGCGCCAGCAGCTTGGGTGACAGGGGCAGCTCCTACGAGCAGTACTTC. Drawing the rest from reference TRBV5-1 and TRBJ2-7, the complete variable domain is KAGVTQTPRYLIKTRGQQVTLSCSPISGHRSVSWYQQTPGQGLQFLFEYFSETQRNKGNFPGRFSGRQFSNSRSEMNVSTLELGDSALYLCASSLGDRGSSYEQYFGPGTRLTVT.

The gene calls are TRBV2 and TRBJ1-1; 9 positions agree with TRBD1. Germline values: CDR1 SNHLY, CDR2 FYNNEI. This CDR3 region has 14 residues. With 6 bases clipped from V and 10 bases from J, the junction kept 12 bases outside the gene matches. The CDR3 region has the DNA TGTGCCAGCAGGGTCAACGACAGGGGGTCGGTAGCTTTCTTT. Its protein is CASRVNDRGSVAFF.

V gene TRBV10-3 combines with J gene TRBJ1-2; 9 nucleotides align to TRBD1. The germline CDR1 and CDR2 sequences are ENHRY and SYGVKD. The V gene end was trimmed by 9 bases and the J gene end by 6 bases; junction bases not matched to a gene: 8. The CDR3 spans 13 residues. The CDR3 region has the DNA TGTGCCATGGGGGGACAGGGCGGAAATGGCTACACCTTC. It yields the protein CAMGGQGGNGYTF.

CDR3 amino acids: CAISAGQGTITDTQYF. The DNA of the CDR3 is TGTGCCATCAGTGCGGGACAGGGGACTATCACAGATACGCAGTATTTT. This rearrangement joins TRBV10-3 to TRBJ2-3; TRBD1 matches at 10 bases. The length of the CDR3 is 16 residues. Germline assignment: CDR1 ENHRY and CDR2 SYGVKD. J lost 2 bases, V lost 4 bases, and 6 bases had no gene match.

The chain uses TRBV10-3 and TRBJ1-5, with D unclear. This CDR3 is built from 14 residues. V lost 2 bases and J lost 7, with 12 bases in between. Germline assignment: CDR1 ENHRY and CDR2 SYGVKD. The CDR3 here is CAISEIEVVQPQHF. CDR3 coding DNA: TGTGCCATCAGTGAGATCGAGGTGGTACAGCCCCAGCATTTT.

In this sample, this clone turned up many times. The chain has TRBV9 and TRBJ1-5; possibly TRBD1 for D (6 bases). The CDR3 consists of 14 residues. The germline gives CDR1 SGDLS, CDR2 YYNGEE. The germline V and J ends were trimmed by 4 bases and 1 base, with 9 bases remaining between them. This CDR3 is CASSTGASNQPQHF. In nucleotides, the CDR3 is TGTGCCAGCAGCACGGGGGCAAGCAATCAGCCCCAGCATTTT.

This clone was counted once. The genes are TRBV2 and TRBJ1-2; D gene unclear. The ends were cut back, 7 bases at V and 4 bases at J, with 13 bases in the middle. This CDR3 is built from 13 residues. Looked up from germline, CDR1 is SNHLY and CDR2 is FYNNEI. The DNA for the CDR3 is TGTGCCAGCAAGGTTCCCGGGATCTATGGCTACACCTTC. Protein sequence: CASKVPGIYGYTF.

The chain employs TRBV11-2 and TRBJ1-2, with a tentative D call TRBD1 (5 bases). The CDR3 runs to 14 residues. Per the germline V gene, CDR1 is SGHAT and CDR2 is FQNNGV. V was clipped by 10 bases and J by 4 bases, with 19 bases between them. The CDR3 coding sequence is TGTGCCACAGGGCGTTTAGCTCGGGGCTATGGCTACACCTTC. Translation gives CATGRLARGYGYTF.

The genes are TRBV7-9 and TRBJ2-1; 9 bases are a match to TRBD2. The germline V gene encodes CDR1 SEHNR and CDR2 FQNEAQ (reference sequence). CDR3 length: 15 amino acids. Germline trimming cut 3 bases from V and 6 bases from J; bases unmatched to any gene: 6. In DNA form, the CDR3 reads TGTGCCAGCAGCTTTAGCGGGGGCCCCGCCAATGAGCAGTTCTTC. The encoded protein is CASSFSGGPANEQFF.

The chain carries TRBV6-2 or TRBV6-3 and TRBJ1-1; 8 nucleotides agree with TRBD1. Trimming cost V 6 bases and J 1 base; bases outside gene matches: 16. The CDR3 consists of 18 residues. Germline V gene lookup returns CDR1 MNHEY and CDR2 SVGEGT. The CDR3 loop reads CASSRSGAGGAENTEAFF. The CDR3 coding sequence is TGTGCCAGCAGCCGAAGTGGGGCAGGGGGCGCGGAGAACACTGAAGCTTTCTTT.

This clone turned up a few times. J is TRBJ1-2 and V is TRBV25-1; no reliable D call. The CDR3 is made up of 16 amino acids. Trimming shortened V by 3 bases and J by 6 bases, and 20 bases separated the two germline ends. Per the germline V gene, CDR1 is MGHDK and CDR2 is SYGVNS. DNA of the CDR3: TGTGCCAGCAGTGAGGGTTTGGAGGGCTGGATGGATGGCTACACCTTC. As protein: CASSEGLEGWMDGYTF.

V is TRBV5-4 and J is TRBJ2-3, with 7 positions matching TRBD1. V lost 3 bases and J lost 3; bases outside the gene matches: 7. Looked up from germline, CDR1 is SGHNT and CDR2 is YYREEE (reference sequence). This CDR3 is 15 amino acids long. The CDR3 DNA follows: TGTGCCAGCAGCTCGAGGGGACAGAGAACAGATACGCAGTATTTT. Its protein product is CASSSRGQRTDTQYF.

The rearrangement joins TRBV27 to TRBJ1-6; D is undetermined. Germline CDR1 MNHEY, CDR2 SMNVEV (reference sequence). The CDR3 is 17 residues long. V shed 5 bases and J shed 0 bases, with 14 bases lying between them. The CDR3 loop is CASSSNPLSSYNSPLHF. The DNA for the CDR3 is TGTGCCAGCAGTAGTAACCCGTTGAGCTCCTATAATTCACCCCTCCACTTT.

The sample holds a few counts of this clone. The chain employs TRBV12-3 or TRBV12-4 and TRBJ1-2; D call uncertain. The V gene lost 3 bases and the J gene lost 7 bases, with 9 bases spanning the gap. The CDR3 spans 12 residues. The CDR3 loop reads CASSLEWGGYTF. The CDR3 DNA sequence: TGTGCCAGCAGTTTGGAATGGGGTGGCTACACCTTC.

The chain's CDR3 is CASSDRHSNQPQHF. CDR3 in DNA: TGTGCCAGCAGTGATAGACATTCCAATCAGCCCCAGCATTTT. The chain combines TRBV2 with TRBJ1-5; the D is unclear. Trimming removed 3 bases from V and 3 bases from J, with 9 bases in between. There are 14 residues in the CDR3. CDR1 is SNHLY and CDR2 is FYNNEI in the germline V gene.

This chain uses TRBV29-1 with TRBJ1-1; D unresolved. Trimming pared 4 bases from V and 0 bases from J, leaving 9 bases between. Germline V gene lookup returns CDR1 SQVTM and CDR2 ANQGSEA. The CDR3 is 13 amino acids. CDR3 in DNA: TGCAGCGTTGTGCGAGCGTTGAACACTGAAGCTTTCTTT. This translates into CSVVRALNTEAFF.

The chain combines TRBV5-5 with TRBJ1-3, with unresolved D. Trimming removed 0 bases at V and 0 bases at J, with 7 bases between. The CDR3 length is 15 residues. CDR1 is SGHKS, CDR2 YYEKEE, per germline (reference sequence). CDR3 region: CASSLVSHSGNTIYF. Here the CDR3 DNA reads TGTGCCAGCAGCTTGGTCAGCCACTCTGGAAACACCATATATTTT.

This clone was observed once. The rearrangement links TRBV5-5 to TRBJ1-5; TRBD1 is a possible D gene (6 bases). With 0 bases removed from V and 2 bases from J, the gap between germline ends came to 18 bases. Germline V gene data show CDR1 as SGHKS and CDR2 as YYEKEE (reference sequence). CDR3 size: 18 residues. CDR3 amino acids: CASSLGGHGSYGNQPQHF. CDR3 coding DNA: TGTGCCAGCAGCTTGGGGGGACACGGTTCTTATGGCAATCAGCCCCAGCATTTT.

This sequence joins TRBV28 and TRBJ1-2; D perhaps matches TRBD1 (5 bases). Germline CDR1 and CDR2: MDHEN and SYDVKM. Trimming shortened V by 5 bases and J by 1 base, and 14 bases separated the two germline ends. This CDR3 is 15 amino acids long. In DNA, the CDR3 is TGTGCCAGCAGTCGTCCAACAGGTTATAACTATGGCTACACCTTC. Amino acids: CASSRPTGYNYGYTF.

This chain uses TRBV30 with TRBJ1-2, with 9 bases identical to TRBD1. The J segment lost 1 base and the V segment lost 4 bases, leaving 19 bases of the junction unmatched. This CDR3 region has 19 residues. Germline CDR1 is GTSNPN and CDR2 is SVGIG (reference sequence). The CDR3 reads CAWNNRHSRDREDNYGYTF. DNA for the CDR3: TGTGCCTGGAATAACAGACATAGCCGGGACAGGGAGGATAACTATGGCTACACCTTC.

The CDR3 region is CASSHDLGTGSYEQYF. In nucleotides, the CDR3 is TGCGCCAGCAGCCATGATCTCGGGACGGGCTCCTACGAGCAGTACTTC. V and J are TRBV4-3 and TRBJ2-7; the D call may be TRBD1 or TRBD2 (5 bases each). The CDR3 extends over 16 amino acids. Per the germline V gene, CDR1 is LGHNA and CDR2 is YSLEER. Deletions cut 3 bases from V and 0 bases from J, with 15 bases between.

V usage is TRBV6-5 and J usage is TRBJ1-5, with D possibly TRBD1 on 6 matching bases. The CDR3 consists of 12 residues. Germline V gene data show CDR1 as MNHEY and CDR2 as SVGAGI. V lost 6 bases and J lost 4, with 7 bases in between. This chain's CDR3 is CASRTGNQPQHF. CDR3 nucleotides: TGTGCCAGCAGAACAGGGAATCAGCCCCAGCATTTT.

The rearrangement joins TRBV7-9 to TRBJ1-2; D ambiguous. Trimming took off 2 bases at V and 11 bases at J, with 9 bases between the two ends. CDR1 is SEHNR and CDR2 is FQNEAQ in the germline V gene (reference sequence). This CDR3 has 11 residues. The CDR3 DNA reads as TGTGCCAGCAGCTTAAAGTGGGATTACACCTTC. Amino acids: CASSLKWDYTF.

This chain links TRBV11-2 with TRBJ2-3; 10 bases line up with TRBD2. V trimming: 4 bases; J trimming: 3 bases; junction bases outside the gene matches: 4. Germline CDR1 is SGHAT and CDR2 is FQNNGV. CDR3 length equals 15 residues. The CDR3 nucleotides are TGTGCCAGCAGCTCGGGACTAGCGTTTACAGATACGCAGTATTTT. Amino acid sequence: CASSSGLAFTDTQYF.

The V gene is TRBV19, the J gene TRBJ1-1; D is unresolved. Per germline, CDR1 LNHDA and CDR2 SQIVND (reference sequence). V lost 6 bases and J 2 bases, leaving 10 bases between the germline ends. This CDR3 contains 13 residues. This chain's CDR3 is CASSVLGNTEAFF. The CDR3 DNA sequence: TGTGCCAGTAGCGTCCTAGGCAACACTGAAGCTTTCTTT.

The gene calls are TRBV18 and TRBJ1-5; no firm D call. Germline CDR1 KGHSH, CDR2 LQKENI. Between the trimmed V and J ends, which lost 2 bases and 9 bases, there was a span of 14 bases. The CDR3 runs to 14 residues. The CDR3 here is CASSPGSGNPPQHF. CDR3 coding DNA: TGTGCCAGCTCACCAGGGTCAGGTAACCCGCCCCAGCATTTT.

V usage is TRBV19 and J usage is TRBJ2-3; D call uncertain. Trimming cost V 6 bases and J 2 bases, with 9 bases left between them. The germline V gene has CDR1 LNHDA and CDR2 SQIVND (reference sequence). The CDR3 sequence is 13 residues long. The CDR3, as DNA: TGTGCCAGTAGGGGCAGGCCCACAGATACGCAGTATTTT. Its protein product is CASRGRPTDTQYF.

J is TRBJ2-7 and V is TRBV27; maybe TRBD1 (5 bases). The germline V and J ends were trimmed by 2 bases and 3 bases, with 17 bases remaining between them. The germline CDR1 and CDR2 sequences are MNHEY and SMNVEV (reference sequence). This CDR3 is built from 16 residues. The CDR3 is CASSLVGPARVYEQYF. The DNA of the CDR3 is TGTGCCAGCAGTTTAGTGGGGCCGGCTCGAGTCTACGAGCAGTACTTC.

The V call is TRBV2, the J call TRBJ1-1; maybe TRBD1 (5 bases). The germline gives CDR1 SNHLY, CDR2 FYNNEI. Trimming removed 2 bases at V and 4 bases at J, with 20 bases between. The CDR3 is made up of 17 amino acids. Written as DNA, the CDR3 is TGTGCCAGCAGTGAATCTTTTACAGGTCGTGCAGGCACTGAAGCTTTCTTT. Protein sequence: CASSESFTGRAGTEAFF. The whole variable domain, filled in from reference TRBV2 and TRBJ1-1, reads EPEVTQTPSHQVTQMGQEVILRCVPISNHLYFYWYRQILGQKVEFLVSFYNNEISEKSEIFDDQFSVERPDGSNFTLKIRSTKLEDSAMYFCASSESFTGRAGTEAFFGQGTRLTVV.

The rearrangement links TRBV6-5 to TRBJ1-5; no reliable D call. This CDR3 has 13 residues. V lost 0 bases, J lost 1 base, and 1 base lay in between. Germline V gives CDR1 MNHEY, CDR2 SVGAGI. CDR3 region: CASSYSSNQPQHF. The CDR3 DNA is TGTGCCAGCAGTTACTCGAGCAATCAGCCCCAGCATTTT.

This clone has at least ten counts. The CDR3 is CASSSSTGGGTQYF. The CDR3 DNA follows: TGTGCCAGCAGCTCCTCGACAGGGGGAGGGACCCAGTACTTC. V and J are TRBV7-9 and TRBJ2-5; TRBD1 matches at 9 bases. Germline V gene sequence: CDR1 SEHNR, CDR2 FQNEAQ (reference sequence). The CDR3 totals 14 residues. Trimming at V came to 4 bases and at J to 7 bases, leaving 7 bases not matched to a gene. Full variable domain (rest looked up from reference TRBV7-9 and TRBJ2-5): DTGVSQNPRHKITKRGQNVTFRCDPISEHNRLYWYRQTLGQGPEFLTYFQNEAQLEKSRLLSDRFSAERPKGSFSTLEIQRTEQGDSAMYLCASSSSTGGGTQYFGPGTRLLVL.